The 22 T cell receptor beta chains presented below share a single source sample, sequenced in a study of blood T cell repertoires in COVID-19. Generated by immunoSEQ multiplex PCR, the TCRdb table keeps only in-frame clones and is missing some. The table shows hundreds of thousands of clones, with roughly 90% occurring only once. The sequenced sample was PBMCs or T cells enriched from blood (not recorded which). The origin of the receptors is a woman aged 18-29 years with acute COVID-19.

V is TRBV9 and J is TRBJ2-7; TRBD2 agrees at 9 bases. Trimming removed 4 bases from V and 4 bases from J; junction bases left unmatched: 21. Germline V gives CDR1 SGDLS, CDR2 YYNGEE. CDR3 length: 19 residues. For the CDR3, the DNA is TGTGCCAGCAGCCCCTTCGAGACTAGCGGCCCTCCTGCTGGGTACGAGCAGTACTTC. It yields the protein CASSPFETSGPPAGYEQYF.

The chain uses TRBV7-2 and TRBJ1-1; D is unclear. Trimming took 8 bases from V and 3 from J, leaving 13 bases between them. The CDR3 has 13 residues. Germline V gene lookup returns CDR1 SGHTA and CDR2 FQGNSA. This CDR3 reads CASRRGSHTEAFF. The CDR3 DNA is TGTGCCAGCCGTCGGGGTTCGCACACTGAAGCTTTCTTT.

V and J are TRBV28 and TRBJ1-5; 7 bases map to TRBD1. The germline V gene has CDR1 MDHEN and CDR2 SYDVKM. V was pared by 4 bases and J by 3 bases, with 6 bases of the junction left unmatched. The CDR3 consists of 15 residues. This chain's CDR3 is CASSSDRANNQPQHF. In nucleotides, the CDR3 is TGTGCCAGCAGTTCCGACAGGGCCAACAATCAGCCCCAGCATTTT. The whole variable domain, filled in from reference TRBV28 and TRBJ1-5, reads DVKVTQSSRYLVKRTGEKVFLECVQDMDHENMFWYRQDPGLGLRLIYFSYDVKMKEKGDIPEGYSVSREKKERFSLILESASTNQTSMYLCASSSDRANNQPQHFGDGTRLSIL.

This clone was seen once. This chain links TRBV4-1 with TRBJ2-7, with TRBD1 matching 9 bases. The CDR3 is made up of 16 amino acids. The V and J ends lost 3 bases and 0 bases, in that order; junction bases with no gene match: 6. The germline V gene encodes CDR1 MGHRA and CDR2 YSYEKL. DNA for the CDR3: TGCGCCAGCAGCCAGTGGACAGGGGAGAGCTCCTACGAGCAGTACTTC. Protein: CASSQWTGESSYEQYF.

V usage is TRBV3-1 (or the pseudogene TRBV3-2) and J usage is TRBJ1-1; 7 nucleotides match TRBD1. Germline values: CDR1 LGHDT, CDR2 YNNKEL (reference sequence). After removal of 4 bases from V and 7 bases from J, the junction contained 6 bases not matched to a gene. The length of the CDR3 is 13 residues. In nucleotides, the CDR3 is TGTGCCAGCAGCCCTTATCACAGGGGTGAAGCTTTCTTT. Residues: CASSPYHRGEAFF.

The gene calls are TRBV7-9 and TRBJ2-7, with 7 bases identical to TRBD2. V was pared by 5 bases and J by 0 bases, with 10 bases of the junction left unmatched. The CDR3 extends over 16 amino acids. The germline gives CDR1 SEHNR, CDR2 FQNEAQ (reference sequence). This CDR3 is CASSGREADSSYEQYF. CDR3 nucleotides: TGTGCCAGCAGCGGACGGGAGGCAGACAGCTCCTACGAGCAGTACTTC. Full variable domain (remainder filled in from reference TRBV7-9 and TRBJ2-7): DTGVSQNPRHKITKRGQNVTFRCDPISEHNRLYWYRQTLGQGPEFLTYFQNEAQLEKSRLLSDRFSAERPKGSFSTLEIQRTEQGDSAMYLCASSGREADSSYEQYFGPGTRLTVT.

This clone was picked up a small number of times. V gene TRBV18 combines with J gene TRBJ2-2; weak D call: TRBD2 (6 bases). The CDR3 is made up of 16 amino acids. CDR1 is KGHSH and CDR2 is LQKENI in the germline V gene. Trimming pared 3 bases from V and 2 bases from J, leaving 13 bases between. CDR3 region: CASSPSTGTNTGELFF. DNA of the CDR3: TGTGCCAGCTCACCCTCAACCGGGACTAACACCGGGGAGCTGTTTTTT.

V is TRBV28 and J is TRBJ1-4; possible D gene TRBD1, 6 bases. CDR3 length: 13 residues. Trimming removed 6 bases from V and 5 bases from J, with 10 bases in between. Germline CDR1 reads MDHEN; CDR2 reads SYDVKM. CDR3 in amino acids: CASSYQGNEKLFF. The CDR3 nucleotides read TGTGCCAGCAGCTACCAGGGGAATGAAAAACTGTTTTTT.

This clone has a single count. The V call is TRBV9, the J call TRBJ2-1; 7 bases match TRBD1. CDR1 is SGDLS and CDR2 is YYNGEE in the germline V gene. V lost 0 bases to trimming and J lost 6 bases; unmatched junction nucleotides: 3. The CDR3 has 14 residues. Here the CDR3 reads CASSVVPGGNEQFF. CDR3 nucleotide sequence: TGTGCCAGCAGCGTAGTCCCAGGGGGCAATGAGCAGTTCTTC.

The chain combines TRBV2 with TRBJ2-2; D possibly corresponds to TRBD1 (5 bases). The CDR3 loop spans 14 amino acids. Germline V lookup: CDR1 SNHLY, CDR2 FYNNEI. Trimming stripped 8 bases from V and 0 bases from J, with 10 bases between. CDR3 sequence reads: CASVQGANTGELFF. In DNA, the CDR3 is TGTGCCAGCGTCCAGGGCGCGAACACCGGGGAGCTGTTTTTT.

The chain joins TRBV9 to TRBJ2-1; a weak D match, TRBD2 (7 bases). Trimming pared 3 bases from V and 3 bases from J, leaving 13 bases between. Germline V CDR1 and CDR2: SGDLS, YYNGEE. The CDR3 covers 15 residues. The CDR3 is CASSAAGDYYNEQFF. The DNA of the CDR3 is TGTGCCAGCAGCGCCGCAGGGGACTACTACAATGAGCAGTTCTTC.

This chain joins TRBV27 and TRBJ2-1; 10 nucleotides line up with TRBD1. Germline V gene lookup returns CDR1 MNHEY and CDR2 SMNVEV (reference sequence). The CDR3 runs 14 residues. V dropped 4 bases and J dropped 7; count of bases not matched to a gene: 4. CDR3 DNA: TGTGCCAGCAGTTCGACAGGGGGCCGGAATGAGCAGTTCTTC. It is translated as CASSSTGGRNEQFF.

V and J are TRBV30 and TRBJ1-1; D gene ambiguous. Trimming stripped 3 bases from V and 2 bases from J, with 10 bases between. CDR1 and CDR2 (germline): GTSNPN, SVGIG (reference sequence). The CDR3 is 13 residues long. The CDR3: CAWRRHTNTEAFF. CDR3 sequence (DNA): TGTGCCTGGAGGAGACATACCAACACTGAAGCTTTCTTT. Supplemented by reference TRBV30 and TRBJ1-1, the full variable domain reads SQTIHQWPATLVQPVGSPLSLECTVEGTSNPNLYWYRQAAGRGLQLLFYSVGIGQISSEVPQNLSASRPQDRQFILSSKKLLLSDSGFYLCAWRRHTNTEAFFGQGTRLTVV.

The count of this clone is one. The gene calls are TRBV6-5 and TRBJ1-5; D perhaps matches TRBD1 (6 bases). This CDR3 region has 14 residues. With 7 bases removed from V and 3 bases from J, the gap between germline ends came to 13 bases. Germline CDR1 is MNHEY and CDR2 is SVGAGI. The chain's CDR3 is CASTTDRYNQPQHF. CDR3 DNA sequence: TGTGCCAGCACTACGGACAGATACAATCAGCCCCAGCATTTT.

The V call is TRBV30, the J call TRBJ1-4; 9 nucleotides agree with TRBD1. The CDR3 totals 13 residues. The J segment lost 8 bases and the V segment lost 5 bases, leaving 6 bases of the junction unmatched. Germline CDR1 GTSNPN, CDR2 SVGIG (reference sequence). In DNA, the CDR3 is TGTGCCTGGGCCGGGACAGGGCGGGAAAAACTGTTTTTT. Translating it yields CAWAGTGREKLFF.

The chain links TRBV11-2 to TRBJ1-1; D is unresolved. The CDR3 length is 15 residues. Deletions cut 2 bases from V and 0 bases from J, with 10 bases between. CDR1 is SGHAT, CDR2 FQNNGV, per germline. The CDR3 reads CASSLTAAVNTEAFF. The CDR3 DNA sequence: TGTGCCAGCAGCTTAACCGCCGCGGTGAACACTGAAGCTTTCTTT.

This clone was found once. This chain uses TRBV6-5 with TRBJ2-5; D remains ambiguous. Per germline, CDR1 MNHEY and CDR2 SVGAGI. V lost 3 bases and J lost 3, with 17 bases in between. The length of the CDR3 is 16 residues. The CDR3 spells CASSYAIESKKETQYF. The CDR3 DNA reads as TGTGCCAGCAGTTATGCCATTGAGAGTAAGAAAGAGACCCAGTACTTC.

The J gene is TRBJ2-7, the V gene TRBV13, with 7 bases fitting TRBD2. The CDR3 contains 13 residues. Trimming removed 8 bases from V and 2 bases from J; junction bases left unmatched: 6. Germline V gene lookup returns CDR1 PRHDT and CDR2 FYEKMQ (reference sequence). This chain's CDR3 is CASGSGGTYEQYF. The CDR3 bases are TGTGCCAGCGGATCCGGGGGGACCTACGAGCAGTACTTC.

The chain links TRBV7-6 to TRBJ1-4; D gene ambiguous. This CDR3 contains 15 residues. V was cut by 0 bases and J by 4 bases, with 9 bases left in between. Germline lookup yields CDR1 SGHVS and CDR2 FNYEAQ. CDR3 loop: CASSLAKVSNEKLFF. CDR3 sequence (DNA): TGTGCCAGCAGCTTAGCGAAAGTTAGTAATGAAAAACTGTTTTTT.

The gene calls are TRBV2 and TRBJ2-5; 10 bases are shared with TRBD1. This CDR3 is 14 amino acids long. V was pared by 8 bases and J by 3 bases, with 6 bases of the junction left unmatched. Germline CDR1 SNHLY, CDR2 FYNNEI. Written as DNA, the CDR3 is TGTGCCAGCGTATCCGGGACAGGGGAAGAGACCCAGTACTTC. This gives the protein CASVSGTGEETQYF. Full variable domain (rest looked up from reference TRBV2 and TRBJ2-5): EPEVTQTPSHQVTQMGQEVILRCVPISNHLYFYWYRQILGQKVEFLVSFYNNEISEKSEIFDDQFSVERPDGSNFTLKIRSTKLEDSAMYFCASVSGTGEETQYFGPGTRLLVL.

CDR3 in amino acids: CATSDVTGGPNQPQHF. In DNA, the CDR3 is TGTGCCACCAGTGACGTGACAGGGGGTCCAAATCAGCCCCAGCATTTT. V usage is TRBV24-1 and J usage is TRBJ1-5; 9 bases align to TRBD1. There are 16 residues in the CDR3. J gave up 4 bases and V 4 bases, and 7 bases lay outside the gene matches. Germline CDR1 is KGHDR and CDR2 is SFDVKD.

This CDR3 reads CASSPSRETQYF. The CDR3 DNA is TGCGCCAGCAGCCCCTCACGGGAGACCCAGTACTTC. The chain has TRBV5-1 and TRBJ2-5, with D unclear. CDR1 is SGHRS and CDR2 is YFSETQ in the germline V gene. The length of the CDR3 is 12 residues. V was trimmed by 4 bases and J by 5 bases, leaving 9 bases between them.